The 20 T cell receptor beta chains presented below share a single source sample, sequenced in a study of response to subunit inactivated influenza vaccine. One entry per CDR3 protein, called by TCRdb with MiXCR from the RT-PCR reads. The sample contains roughly 570,000 distinct CDR3 sequences, 10% to 15% of which appear only once. The sequencing used PBMCs from blood, collected roughly 48 days after vaccination. The receptors were sampled from a man aged 50 to 60 who received an inactivated influenza vaccine.

This clonotype has a handful of counts. J is TRBJ2-3 and V is TRBV11-2; the D is unclear. Deletions cut 5 bases from V and 5 bases from J, with 11 bases between. The CDR3 loop spans 13 amino acids. Looked up from germline, CDR1 is SGHAT and CDR2 is FQNNGV. The CDR3: CASSHKTGDTQYF. The CDR3 nucleotides read TGTGCCAGCAGCCATAAAACGGGAGATACGCAGTATTTT.

The V gene is TRBV20-1, the J gene TRBJ2-3; TRBD2 aligns across 9 bases. The trim removed 0 bases at V and 5 bases at J, leaving 12 bases unmatched. Germline CDR1 and CDR2: DFQATT and SNEGSKA (reference sequence). This CDR3 spans 17 amino acids. For the CDR3, the DNA is TGCAGTGCTAGAGATCAGACGAGCGGGGGGCAGAAAGATACGCAGTATTTT. Protein: CSARDQTSGGQKDTQYF.

The chain links TRBV7-2 to TRBJ2-7, with 7 bases aligning to TRBD1. The germline CDR1 and CDR2 sequences are SGHTA and FQGNSA. The CDR3 contains 15 residues. V lost 0 bases and J lost 2; bases outside the gene matches: 4. The CDR3 coding sequence is TGTGCCAGCAGCTTAGCGGGGACAGACACCTACGAGCAGTACTTC. Amino acid sequence: CASSLAGTDTYEQYF.

There are a few counts of this clonotype. The chain couples TRBV7-3 to TRBJ2-1; 7 bases are a match to TRBD2. Germline CDR1 is SGHTA and CDR2 is FQGTGA. Trimming removed 2 bases from V and 9 bases from J; junction bases left unmatched: 4. The CDR3 is made up of 13 amino acids. CDR3 in DNA: TGTGCCAGCAGCTTAGACGGGGAGGGTGAGCAGTTCTTC. Its translation is CASSLDGEGEQFF.

This rearrangement joins TRBV20-1 to TRBJ1-1; maybe TRBD1 (6 bases). This CDR3 spans 14 amino acids. Germline V gene sequence: CDR1 DFQATT, CDR2 SNEGSKA (reference sequence). V shed 6 bases and J shed 2 bases, with 16 bases lying between them. The CDR3 spells CSARRGQLNTEAFF. CDR3 nucleotide sequence: TGCAGTGCGCGGCGCGGACAGCTTAACACTGAAGCTTTCTTT.

This clonotype was observed many times. The gene calls are TRBV3-1 and TRBJ2-1; the D gene is possibly TRBD1 (6 bases). V dropped 3 bases and J dropped 0 bases, with 9 bases sitting between them. The germline V gene has CDR1 LGHDT and CDR2 YNNKEL (reference sequence). CDR3 length: 15 residues. CDR3 in amino acids: CASSQRRGSYNEQFF. DNA for the CDR3: TGTGCCAGCAGCCAGCGCAGGGGCTCCTACAATGAGCAGTTCTTC.

This clonotype was detected only a few times. The chain links TRBV29-1 to TRBJ2-3; D gene uncertain. Germline V CDR1 and CDR2: SQVTM, ANQGSEA. CDR3 size: 11 residues. The ends were cut back, 4 bases at V and 5 bases at J, with 7 bases in the middle. The CDR3: CSVAIQDTQYF. For the CDR3, the DNA is TGCAGCGTTGCCATCCAAGATACGCAGTATTTT.

The chain is built from TRBV6-1 and TRBJ2-5; perhaps TRBD2 as D (5 bases). Germline V gene lookup returns CDR1 MNHNS and CDR2 SASEGT. Deletions cut 7 bases from V and 4 bases from J, with 16 bases between. The CDR3 extends over 14 amino acids. Here the CDR3 reads CASTLMGRGETQYF. In DNA, the CDR3 is TGTGCCAGCACCTTAATGGGGAGAGGAGAGACCCAGTACTTC.

There are a few counts of this clonotype. The chain uses TRBV9 and TRBJ2-7, with D perhaps TRBD1 (6 bases). V shed 3 bases and J shed 2 bases, with 12 bases lying between them. CDR1 SGDLS and CDR2 YYNGEE come from the germline V gene. The CDR3 totals 14 residues. The DNA for the CDR3 is TGTGCCAGCAGCGGGGGGCAGAATCCCTACGAGCAGTACTTC. Translated: CASSGGQNPYEQYF.

The rearrangement links TRBV2 to TRBJ2-2; TRBD2 aligns across 8 bases. Germline trimming cut 8 bases from V and 0 bases from J; bases unmatched to any gene: 14. The CDR3 totals 18 residues. Per the germline V gene, CDR1 is SNHLY and CDR2 is FYNNEI. The CDR3 sequence is CASCPQNPGLANTGELFF. Here the CDR3 DNA reads TGTGCCAGCTGTCCTCAGAACCCGGGACTAGCGAACACCGGGGAGCTGTTTTTT.

This clonotype was seen more than once but under ten times. This chain uses TRBV6-2 or TRBV6-3 with TRBJ2-7; the D gene is possibly TRBD2 (5 bases). V was shortened by 6 bases and J by 7 bases, with 16 bases between the two germline ends. There are 13 residues in the CDR3. CDR1 and CDR2 (germline): MNHEY, SVGEGT. For the CDR3, the DNA is TGTGCCAGCAGCTCGAGCGGCAGGTGGGAGCAGTACTTC. Amino acids: CASSSSGRWEQYF.

This clonotype was seen ten or more times. At one end, the junction sequence differs from germline, possibly due to a read error. The rearrangement links TRBV18 to TRBJ2-6; the D is unclear. The germline gives CDR1 KGHSH, CDR2 LQKENI. The CDR3 extends over 13 amino acids. CDR3 sequence (DNA): TGCGCCAGCAGCCCGGGTGGGGCCAACGTCCTGACTTTC. Protein sequence: CASSPGGANVLTF.

J is TRBJ1-5 and V is TRBV27, with D possibly matching TRBD1 (5 bases). The CDR3 has 16 amino acids. Looked up from germline, CDR1 is MNHEY and CDR2 is SMNVEV (reference sequence). V was clipped by 0 bases and J by 4 bases, with 13 bases between them. CDR3 DNA sequence: TGTGCCAGCAGTTTATCAGGGGCGGGTAGGAATCAGCCCCAGCATTTT. It is translated as CASSLSGAGRNQPQHF.

This clonotype was detected many times. The V call is TRBV5-6, the J call TRBJ2-7, with D possibly matching TRBD2 (5 bases). The ends were cut back, 1 base at V and 6 bases at J, with 20 bases in the middle. Per germline, CDR1 SGHDT and CDR2 YYEEEE. This CDR3 contains 16 residues. The DNA of the CDR3 is TGTGCCAGCAGCTTGAGGACGGCATATACGGACTCCGAGCAGTACTTC. It specifies CASSLRTAYTDSEQYF.

This clonotype turned up a few times. This chain joins TRBV6-5 and TRBJ1-2, with D possibly matching TRBD1 (6 bases). The V end lost 2 bases, the J end lost 6 bases, and 22 bases lay between the germline ends. The CDR3 spans 17 residues. Germline CDR1 MNHEY, CDR2 SVGAGI. This chain's CDR3 is CASSYLLGGDTLNGYTF. CDR3 nucleotides: TGTGCCAGCAGTTACCTCCTTGGGGGGGACACTCTTAATGGCTACACCTTC.

In its sample, this clonotype was seen a few times. The chain links TRBV7-9 to TRBJ2-7, with D perhaps matching TRBD1 (5 bases). The length of the CDR3 is 12 residues. Germline CDR1 and CDR2: SEHNR and FQNEAQ (reference sequence). V gave up 5 bases and J gave up 3 bases, with 8 bases separating them. CDR3 DNA: TGTGCCAGCAGCAGGGGTTTCTACGAGCAGTACTTC. Residues: CASSRGFYEQYF.

The sample holds many counts of this clonotype. The J gene is TRBJ2-7, the V gene TRBV7-9; D not resolved. The germline V and J ends were trimmed by 2 bases and 2 bases, with 4 bases remaining between them. CDR1 is SEHNR, CDR2 FQNEAQ, per germline (reference sequence). The CDR3 is 12 residues long. The DNA of the CDR3 is TGTGCCAGCAGCTTAATGGCCTACGAGCAGTACTTC. This sequence encodes CASSLMAYEQYF.

This clonotype was recorded a few times. V and J are TRBV5-1 and TRBJ2-2; TRBD1 might be the D (6 bases). The CDR3 runs to 14 residues. V lost 2 bases, J lost 4 bases, and 9 bases lay in between. Germline V lookup: CDR1 SGHRS, CDR2 YFSETQ. The CDR3 bases are TGCGCCAGCAGCTTTTTGGACAGCACCGGGGAGCTGTTTTTT. It translates to CASSFLDSTGELFF.

In its sample, this clonotype was seen a few times. The CDR3 region has the DNA TGTGCCAGCAGATTCGGAGGATACGAGCAGTACTTC. Its protein product is CASRFGGYEQYF. The chain has TRBV5-6 and TRBJ2-7; TRBD2 is a possible D gene (5 bases). V was clipped by 5 bases and J by 4 bases, with 10 bases between them. The CDR3 totals 12 residues. Germline V gene lookup returns CDR1 SGHDT and CDR2 YYEEEE.

The chain uses TRBV9 and TRBJ2-1, with D tentatively TRBD1 (6 bases). The germline V gene has CDR1 SGDLS and CDR2 YYNGEE. The CDR3 has 14 residues. V was clipped by 0 bases and J by 7 bases, with 11 bases between them. The CDR3 reads CASSVGDTWNEQFF. The CDR3 DNA follows: TGTGCCAGCAGCGTAGGGGACACTTGGAATGAGCAGTTCTTC.